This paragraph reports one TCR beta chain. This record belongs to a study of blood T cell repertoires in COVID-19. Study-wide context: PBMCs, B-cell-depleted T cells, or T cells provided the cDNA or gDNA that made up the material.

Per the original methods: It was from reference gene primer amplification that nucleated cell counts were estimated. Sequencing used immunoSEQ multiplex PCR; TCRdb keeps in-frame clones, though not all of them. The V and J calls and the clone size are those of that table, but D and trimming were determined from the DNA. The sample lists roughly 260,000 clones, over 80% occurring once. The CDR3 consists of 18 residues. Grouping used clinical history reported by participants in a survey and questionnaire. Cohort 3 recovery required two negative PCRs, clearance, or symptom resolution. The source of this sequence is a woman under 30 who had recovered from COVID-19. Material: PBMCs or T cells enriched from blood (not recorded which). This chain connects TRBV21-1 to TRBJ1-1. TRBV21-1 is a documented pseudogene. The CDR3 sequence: CASSKEGRGTLMRTEAFF. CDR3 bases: TGTGCCAGCAGCAAAGAAGGACGGGGGACCCTTATGCGGACTGAAGCTTTCTTT.